A single sample gave rise to the 5 T cell receptor beta chains below, sequenced in a study of cytomegalovirus exposure and HLA in healthy donors. Amplification used 60 Vbeta primers and 13 Jbeta primers. Generated by immunoSEQ multiplex PCR, the TCRdb table keeps only in-frame clones and is missing some. The table shows 150,000 to 200,000 clones, with roughly 70% occurring only once. Sequencing was done on a sample of PBMCs. The receptors were gathered from a girl between 10 and 17 years old in good health and CMV-seronegative.

V usage is TRBV18 and J usage is TRBJ2-1; weak D call: TRBD2 (7 bases). The germline CDR1 and CDR2 sequences are KGHSH and LQKENI. The CDR3 spans 14 residues. Between the trimmed V and J ends, which lost 3 bases and 9 bases, there was a span of 15 bases. CDR3 residues: CASSPLGGGSEQFF. The CDR3 nucleotides are TGTGCCAGCTCACCCCTAGGGGGGGGCTCTGAGCAGTTCTTC.

This sequence joins TRBV19 and TRBJ2-1; TRBD2 agrees at 10 bases. The CDR3 runs to 15 residues. Trimming removed 9 bases from V and 8 bases from J; junction bases left unmatched: 13. The germline gives CDR1 LNHDA, CDR2 SQIVND (reference sequence). The CDR3 here is CASHYAAGGPYEQFF. The CDR3 region has the DNA TGTGCCAGCCATTACGCAGCGGGGGGGCCTTATGAGCAGTTCTTC. Drawing the rest from reference TRBV19 and TRBJ2-1, the complete variable domain is DGGITQSPKYLFRKEGQNVTLSCEQNLNHDAMYWYRQDPGQGLRLIYYSQIVNDFQKGDIAEGYSVSREKKESFPLTVTSAQKNPTAFYLCASHYAAGGPYEQFFGPGTRLTVL.

This clone came up a few times. V usage is TRBV5-6 and J usage is TRBJ2-3; D is ambiguous. The length of the CDR3 is 16 residues. Germline assignment: CDR1 SGHDT and CDR2 YYEEEE. The ends were cut back, 4 bases at V and 2 bases at J, with 17 bases in the middle. As DNA, the CDR3 is TGTGCCAGCAGCCCCTCGAGTTATGCGCACACAGATACGCAGTATTTT. This encodes CASSPSSYAHTDTQYF.

The rearrangement joins TRBV4-1 to TRBJ1-1; D remains unclear. The CDR3 totals 16 residues. Germline V lookup: CDR1 MGHRA, CDR2 YSYEKL. V was clipped by 4 bases and J by 2 bases, with 17 bases between them. The CDR3, as DNA: TGCGCCAGCAGCCTAGCCGACGGTGTCTTTAACACTGAAGCTTTCTTT. Its translation: CASSLADGVFNTEAFF.

This clone was seen a few times. The rearrangement uses TRBV9 and TRBJ2-3; weak D call: TRBD1 (6 bases). This CDR3 has 14 amino acids. Germline-derived CDR1 and CDR2 are SGDLS and YYNGEE. The ends were cut back, 4 bases at V and 2 bases at J, with 11 bases in the middle. CDR3 loop: CASSLLGATDTQYF. The CDR3, as DNA: TGTGCCAGCAGCTTGTTGGGGGCCACAGATACGCAGTATTTT.